This TCR beta chain emerged from a study of multiple sclerosis patients with progressive multifocal leukoencephalopathy. Spiked into each PCR were synthetic inline TR CDR3 controls of all V-J pairings. Assay used: immunoSEQ multiplex PCR; TCRdb lists only in-frame clones, some missing. The table includes 25,000 or so clones, about 91% detected once. Study-wide results and caveats: The findings' link to JC virus versus immunocompromise remained uncertain.

Trimming took off 3 bases at V and 5 bases at J, with 9 bases between the two ends. Germline lookup yields CDR1 KGHSH and CDR2 LQKENI. The length of the CDR3 is 13 residues. Time point in this sample: 12 to 13 months of natalizumab therapy. As to this clone: As yet, its antigen is unknown.

The chain carries TRBV18 and TRBJ2-3; a possible D gene is TRBD1 (6 bases). The starting material was PBMCs, obtained from a patient treated with natalizumab. The receptor was isolated from a man in his thirties or forties with multiple sclerosis. CDR3 sequence: CASSPSQGDTQYF. DNA for the CDR3: TGTGCCAGCTCACCGTCACAGGGAGATACGCAGTATTTT.